This entry lists 23 T cell receptor beta chains sequenced from one sample in a study of blood T cell repertoires in COVID-19. Measured with immunoSEQ multiplex PCR; TCRdb has only the in-frame clones, and not every one. The profile covers some 280,000 clones, with over 80% appearing a single time and 4.1% taken by the ten largest. Sequencing was done on a sample of peripheral blood. These receptors all come from a woman aged 50 to 60 with active or convalescent COVID-19.

The V gene is TRBV20-1, the J gene TRBJ2-3; D ambiguous. This CDR3 has 11 residues. Germline CDR1 and CDR2: DFQATT and SNEGSKA (reference sequence). Trimming removed 5 bases at V and 10 bases at J, with 13 bases between. This CDR3 is CSASTVTAQYF. As DNA, the CDR3 is TGCAGTGCTTCTACTGTGACTGCGCAGTATTTT.

The sample holds a few counts of this clone. This rearrangement joins TRBV9 to TRBJ1-3; D gene uncertain. CDR1 is SGDLS, CDR2 YYNGEE, per germline. The ends were cut back, 3 bases at V and 4 bases at J, with 11 bases in the middle. This CDR3 contains 14 residues. The CDR3 loop is CASSAESSGNTIYF. Here the CDR3 DNA reads TGTGCCAGCAGCGCTGAGTCCTCCGGAAACACCATATATTTT.

The chain links TRBV12-2 to TRBJ2-1; the table's D call TRBD1 went unverified against the DNA. TRBV12-2 constitutes a pseudogene. The CDR3 consists of 18 residues. CDR3 amino acids: CASRPALTRGLLPNEQFF. DNA of the CDR3: TGTGCAAGTCGCCCAGCGCTAACCAGGGGCCTCTTACCCAATGAGCAGTTCTTC.

This clone was picked up one time. The DNA for the CDR3 is TGCGCCAGCAGCTGGTTGGGGCCGACCGAGAGCTCTGGAAACACCATATATTTT. It is translated as CASSWLGPTESSGNTIYF. This rearrangement joins TRBV5-1 to TRBJ1-3; TRBD1 might be the D (5 bases). The V end was cut by 3 bases, the J end by 0 bases, with 19 bases between. The CDR3 spans 18 residues. Germline-derived CDR1 and CDR2 are SGHRS and YFSETQ. Full variable domain (remainder filled in from reference TRBV5-1 and TRBJ1-3): KAGVTQTPRYLIKTRGQQVTLSCSPISGHRSVSWYQQTPGQGLQFLFEYFSETQRNKGNFPGRFSGRQFSNSRSEMNVSTLELGDSALYLCASSWLGPTESSGNTIYFGEGSWLTVV.

The J gene is TRBJ1-1, the V gene TRBV11-1; D is possibly TRBD1 (6 bases). CDR3 length equals 14 residues. The V gene's germline CDR1 is SGHAT and CDR2 FQDESV (reference sequence). V was shortened by 3 bases and J by 4 bases, with 12 bases between the two germline ends. The CDR3 bases are TGTGCCAGCAGCTTTCAGGGGAGGGGCACTGAAGCTTTCTTT. Translation gives CASSFQGRGTEAFF.

This clone appeared a single time. The chain links TRBV23-1 to TRBJ2-5, with 7 positions matching TRBD1. TRBV23-1 has ORF status, its function being uncertain. This CDR3 is 15 amino acids long. V was clipped by 0 bases and J by 4 bases; unmatched bases: 5. Written as DNA, the CDR3 is TGCGCCAGCAGTCAATCAAGACAGGGACGAGAGACCCAGTACTTC. This codes for CASSQSRQGRETQYF.

This clone was observed once. V is TRBV5-1 and J is TRBJ1-2; 9 positions match TRBD1. This CDR3 has 16 amino acids. V was pared by 4 bases and J by 4 bases, with 11 bases of the junction left unmatched. Germline V gene data show CDR1 as SGHRS and CDR2 as YFSETQ. CDR3: CASSPNPQTGGYGYTF. For the CDR3, the DNA is TGCGCCAGCAGCCCGAACCCACAGACAGGGGGCTATGGCTACACCTTC.

This chain connects TRBV28 to TRBJ2-1, with no clear D. Germline V lookup: CDR1 MDHEN, CDR2 SYDVKM. The V and J ends lost 8 bases and 0 bases respectively, with 11 bases between them. The length of the CDR3 is 14 residues. DNA of the CDR3: TGTGCCAGCGGAGCTTTTCGCTCCTACAATGAGCAGTTCTTC. Residues: CASGAFRSYNEQFF.

The V and J genes are TRBV15 and TRBJ1-2, with 9 bases identical to TRBD1. V lost 6 bases and J lost 6; bases outside the gene matches: 11. The CDR3 loop spans 15 amino acids. Germline CDR1 is LNHNV and CDR2 is YYDKDF (reference sequence). The chain's CDR3 is CATRVDRGESDGYTF. CDR3 sequence (DNA): TGTGCCACCAGGGTGGACAGGGGCGAGTCGGATGGCTACACCTTC. The full variable domain, with the rest looked up from reference TRBV15 and TRBJ1-2, is DAMVIQNPRYQVTQFGKPVTLSCSQTLNHNVMYWYQQKSSQAPKLLFHYYDKDFNNEADTPDNFQSRRPNTSFCFLDIRSPGLGDTAMYLCATRVDRGESDGYTFGSGTRLTVV.

This clone was recorded once. V and J are TRBV2 and TRBJ2-1; 9 positions agree with TRBD2. This CDR3 region has 15 residues. V lost 6 bases to trimming and J lost 5 bases; unmatched junction nucleotides: 8. The germline V gene has CDR1 SNHLY and CDR2 FYNNEI. CDR3 DNA sequence: TGTGCCAGCAGGCTACCGGGACTAGCAGACAATGAGCAGTTCTTC. Encoded protein: CASRLPGLADNEQFF.

The chain is built from TRBV7-9 and TRBJ1-4, with no clear D. Germline lookup yields CDR1 SEHNR and CDR2 FQNEAQ (reference sequence). Trimming took 7 bases from V and 6 from J, leaving 9 bases between them. CDR3 length equals 12 residues. Here the CDR3 reads CASTAGDEKLFF. The DNA for the CDR3 is TGTGCCAGCACCGCGGGCGATGAAAAACTGTTTTTT.

This clone has just one count. This sample also contains other DNA sequences that code for the same CDR3. V gene TRBV10-3 combines with J gene TRBJ1-1; D not resolved. V lost 6 bases, J lost 0 bases, and 8 bases lay in between. CDR1 is ENHRY, CDR2 SYGVKD, per germline. The CDR3 spans 13 residues. CDR3 nucleotides: TGTGCCATCAGCCGGGGAATGAACACTGAAGCTTTCTTT. Translated: CAISRGMNTEAFF.

The chain employs TRBV3-1 (or the pseudogene TRBV3-2) and TRBJ1-6; D not certain. Germline V gives CDR1 LGHDT, CDR2 YNNKEL (reference sequence). The ends were cut back, 4 bases at V and 6 bases at J, with 13 bases in the middle. CDR3 length: 15 amino acids. The CDR3 DNA reads as TGTGCCAGCAGCCCCCTTTGGCGGGGTAATTCACCCCTCCACTTT. This codes for CASSPLWRGNSPLHF.

The rearrangement links TRBV7-2 to TRBJ2-5; a possible D gene is TRBD1 (5 bases). Germline CDR1 reads SGHTA; CDR2 reads FQGNSA. CDR3 length: 13 amino acids. Trimming left V 5 bases short and J 2 bases short, with 9 bases between. In DNA form, the CDR3 reads TGTGCCAGCAGCCCCCCAGGGCAAGAGACCCAGTACTTC. It encodes CASSPPGQETQYF.

V gene TRBV28 combines with J gene TRBJ2-3; 11 nucleotides align to TRBD2. V gave up 5 bases and J gave up 5 bases; unmatched junction bases: 9. In germline, CDR1 is MDHEN, CDR2 SYDVKM. There are 16 residues in the CDR3. The CDR3 DNA follows: TGTGCCAGCAGTCCCTTTAGCGGGAGGGGCGGAGATACGCAGTATTTT. This codes for CASSPFSGRGGDTQYF.

This sequence joins TRBV9 and TRBJ2-3; D unclear. Germline V CDR1 and CDR2: SGDLS, YYNGEE. The V end lost 0 bases, the J end lost 6 bases, and 8 bases lay between the germline ends. CDR3 length equals 13 residues. CDR3 nucleotides: TGTGCCAGCAGCGTAGACACCGGGGATACGCAGTATTTT. Residues: CASSVDTGDTQYF.

This clone has only one observation. This chain uses TRBV28 with TRBJ1-2, with 8 bases matching TRBD1. The CDR3 is 14 amino acids. Germline V gene sequence: CDR1 MDHEN, CDR2 SYDVKM. Germline trimming cut 6 bases from V and 5 bases from J; bases unmatched to any gene: 8. The CDR3 nucleotides are TGTGCCAGCAGCCTCGGACAGGGACGTTATGGCTACACCTTC. It yields the protein CASSLGQGRYGYTF.

V gene TRBV6-4 combines with J gene TRBJ2-7; the match to TRBD2 covers 7 bases. The length of the CDR3 is 13 residues. In germline, CDR1 is MRHNA, CDR2 SNTAGT. V lost 5 bases and J lost 5; bases outside the gene matches: 6. CDR3 sequence (DNA): TGTGCCAGCAGTCGGGAGGAAGGTCACGAGCAGTACTTC. Translation gives CASSREEGHEQYF.

The chain combines TRBV10-1 with TRBJ2-7; tentatively, D is TRBD2 (5 bases). This CDR3 contains 15 residues. Germline CDR1 WNHNN, CDR2 SYGVQD (reference sequence). V was clipped by 2 bases and J by 3 bases, with 14 bases between them. The DNA of the CDR3 is TGCGCCAGCAGTGAGCACAGTCGGGGTCTCTACGAGCAGTACTTC. This codes for CASSEHSRGLYEQYF.

V and J are TRBV5-6 and TRBJ2-6; D is possibly TRBD1 (5 bases). CDR3 length: 16 residues. Germline lookup yields CDR1 SGHDT and CDR2 YYEEEE. The V and J ends lost 0 bases and 0 bases respectively, with 7 bases between them. The CDR3 nucleotides read TGTGCCAGCAGCTTGGGACAGACCTCTGGGGCCAACGTCCTGACTTTC. Residues: CASSLGQTSGANVLTF.

The chain uses TRBV7-6 and TRBJ1-1, with a tentative D call TRBD1 (5 bases). V lost 1 base and J 6 bases, leaving 18 bases between the germline ends. From germline, CDR1 is SGHVS and CDR2 FNYEAQ. The CDR3 is made up of 16 amino acids. The CDR3 sequence is CASSLDSGPGGAEAFF. The CDR3, as DNA: TGTGCCAGCAGCTTAGACTCAGGGCCCGGAGGGGCTGAAGCTTTCTTT.

V and J are TRBV18 and TRBJ1-4; D possibly corresponds to TRBD1 (5 bases). From germline, CDR1 is KGHSH and CDR2 LQKENI. The CDR3 sequence is 15 residues long. V dropped 4 bases and J dropped 12 bases, with 21 bases sitting between them. The CDR3 spells CASSRRGATGEELFF. CDR3 bases: TGTGCCAGCTCACGTAGGGGCGCGACGGGAGAGGAACTGTTTTTT.

The chain links TRBV5-5 to TRBJ2-7; 10 bases match TRBD2. The J segment lost 1 base and the V segment lost 5 bases, leaving 15 bases of the junction unmatched. The CDR3 runs 18 residues. Germline assignment: CDR1 SGHKS and CDR2 YYEKEE (reference sequence). The CDR3 loop is CASSHPGTSATVSYEQYF. Written as DNA, the CDR3 is TGTGCCAGCAGTCATCCCGGGACTAGCGCCACCGTTTCCTACGAGCAGTACTTC.